This passage covers 18 T cell receptor beta chains from one sample sequenced in a study of blood T cell repertoires in COVID-19. TCRdb keeps only in-frame clones here, not all; method: immunoSEQ multiplex PCR. Here the sample spans 230,000 or so clones, more than 70% being singletons. The material sequenced was peripheral blood. Source of these receptors: a man aged 35 to 55 with active or convalescent COVID-19.

The gene calls are TRBV7-2 and TRBJ2-1; tentatively, D is TRBD2 (7 bases). Trimming left V 5 bases short and J 2 bases short, with 13 bases between. The CDR3 length is 15 residues. The germline V gene encodes CDR1 SGHTA and CDR2 FQGNSA. CDR3 sequence (DNA): TGTGCCAGCAGCCCTGGGGGGGGCGCCTACAATGAGCAGTTCTTC. Translation: CASSPGGGAYNEQFF. The full variable domain, rest sourced from reference TRBV7-2 and TRBJ2-1, is GAGVSQSPSNKVTEKGKDVELRCDPISGHTALYWYRQSLGQGLEFLIYFQGNSAPDKSGLPSDRFSAERTGGSVSTLTIQRTQQEDSAVYLCASSPGGGAYNEQFFGPGTRLTVL.

The CDR3 here is CATAREVQGGQPQHF. In nucleotides, the CDR3 is TGTGCCACCGCGAGGGAGGTACAGGGGGGTCAGCCCCAGCATTTT. The chain carries TRBV19 and TRBJ1-5; TRBD1 matches at 8 bases. Germline V gene lookup returns CDR1 LNHDA and CDR2 SQIVND (reference sequence). This CDR3 is built from 15 residues. The V segment lost 10 bases and the J segment 6 bases; nucleotides outside the gene matches: 14.

The V gene is TRBV30, the J gene TRBJ1-5; D not resolved. The CDR3 has 13 amino acids. CDR1 is GTSNPN, CDR2 SVGIG, per germline (reference sequence). V gave up 2 bases and J gave up 3 bases, with 8 bases separating them. The CDR3 loop is CAWSQQYNQPQHF. The CDR3 coding sequence is TGTGCCTGGAGTCAACAGTACAATCAGCCCCAGCATTTT.

As regards this clone: The same CDR3 also results from other DNA sequences found in this sample. This sequence joins TRBV24-1 and TRBJ2-7; tentative D call: TRBD2 (5 bases). Trimming pared 3 bases from V and 1 base from J, leaving 6 bases between. The CDR3 has 13 residues. CDR1 is KGHDR and CDR2 is SFDVKD in the germline V gene. This CDR3 is CATSDGGSYEQYF. The CDR3 nucleotides are TGTGCCACCAGTGATGGCGGGTCCTACGAGCAGTACTTC.

The rearrangement uses TRBV7-9 and TRBJ1-6; 8 bases match TRBD1. Germline lookup yields CDR1 SEHNR and CDR2 FQNEAQ (reference sequence). Trimming at V came to 4 bases and at J to 8 bases, leaving 10 bases not matched to a gene. CDR3 size: 16 residues. The CDR3 nucleotides read TGTGCCAGCAGCTCGAGTAGACAGGGGTTTGATTCACCCCTCCACTTT. Amino acid sequence: CASSSSRQGFDSPLHF.

This clone was seen a single time. The junction and the germline gene differ at one end; a read error may be behind it. The chain links TRBV5-6 to TRBJ1-1; tentative D call: TRBD1 (5 bases). The CDR3 runs 14 residues. Per the germline V gene, CDR1 is SGHDT and CDR2 is YYEEEE. The CDR3 DNA follows: TGTGCCAGCAGGCTTGGGGGGTTGAACGCTGAAGCTTTCTTT. Translating gives CASRLGGLNAEAFF.

The chain employs TRBV6-5 and TRBJ1-2, with D possibly being TRBD1 (5 bases). The CDR3 has 13 amino acids. The ends were cut back, 6 bases at V and 1 base at J, with 9 bases in the middle. Per the germline V gene, CDR1 is MNHEY and CDR2 is SVGAGI. This chain's CDR3 is CASRKQDNYGYTF. CDR3 sequence (DNA): TGTGCCAGCAGAAAACAGGATAACTATGGCTACACCTTC.

This clone was counted a single time. V is TRBV5-6 and J is TRBJ2-7; possible D gene TRBD2, 5 bases. Germline CDR1 and CDR2: SGHDT and YYEEEE. The CDR3 consists of 12 residues. Trimming removed 0 bases at V and 5 bases at J, with 6 bases between. CDR3: CASSLGGHEQYF. CDR3 coding DNA: TGTGCCAGCAGCTTGGGAGGGCACGAGCAGTACTTC.

The rearrangement joins TRBV19 to TRBJ2-4; tentatively, D is TRBD1 (7 bases). CDR1 is LNHDA, CDR2 SQIVND, per germline (reference sequence). The V end lost 5 bases, the J end lost 9 bases, and 17 bases lay between the germline ends. The CDR3 loop spans 14 amino acids. The CDR3 DNA reads as TGTGCCAGTAGTCGCGGGACAGCCGGAGGCATTCAGTACTTC. Amino acids: CASSRGTAGGIQYF.

The sample holds a few counts of this clone. The gene calls are TRBV27 and TRBJ1-2; 8 bases map to TRBD1. Losses at the gene ends were 2 bases for V and 4 bases for J; bases not matched to a gene: 0. This CDR3 is 13 amino acids long. The germline CDR1 and CDR2 sequences are MNHEY and SMNVEV (reference sequence). CDR3 residues: CASSLGTGYGYTF. CDR3 bases: TGTGCCAGCAGTTTAGGGACAGGCTATGGCTACACCTTC.

This chain joins TRBV30 and TRBJ1-4; 8 nucleotides line up with TRBD1. V dropped 2 bases and J dropped 4; count of bases not matched to a gene: 6. This CDR3 contains 15 residues. Germline CDR1 is GTSNPN and CDR2 is SVGIG (reference sequence). The DNA for the CDR3 is TGTGCCTGGAGTACAGGACAGGGACTTAATGAAAAACTGTTTTTT. Translation: CAWSTGQGLNEKLFF.

This chain's CDR3 is CASAGGYNEQFF. CDR3 nucleotide sequence: TGTGCCAGCGCGGGCGGCTACAATGAGCAGTTCTTC. This chain joins TRBV6-5 and TRBJ2-1; a possible D gene is TRBD2 (5 bases). Germline CDR1 is MNHEY and CDR2 is SVGAGI. The CDR3 is 12 amino acids. Trimming removed 8 bases from V and 3 bases from J, with 8 bases in between.

This chain links TRBV7-9 with TRBJ2-7; 11 nucleotides align to TRBD2. V gave up 5 bases and J gave up 3 bases; unmatched junction bases: 6. There are 15 residues in the CDR3. Germline lookup yields CDR1 SEHNR and CDR2 FQNEAQ (reference sequence). The CDR3 here is CASSRTGLAVYEQYF. The DNA of the CDR3 is TGTGCCAGCAGCCGGACGGGACTAGCGGTCTACGAGCAGTACTTC. Using reference TRBV7-9 and TRBJ2-7 for the parts outside the CDR3, the full variable domain is DTGVSQNPRHKITKRGQNVTFRCDPISEHNRLYWYRQTLGQGPEFLTYFQNEAQLEKSRLLSDRFSAERPKGSFSTLEIQRTEQGDSAMYLCASSRTGLAVYEQYFGPGTRLTVT.

This clone has a handful of counts. The chain is built from TRBV5-1 and TRBJ1-5; perhaps TRBD1 as D (5 bases). Looked up from germline, CDR1 is SGHRS and CDR2 is YFSETQ. This CDR3 has 15 residues. The germline V and J ends were trimmed by 0 bases and 2 bases, with 9 bases remaining between them. Written as DNA, the CDR3 is TGCGCCAGCAGCTTGGACGGGGGAGGCAATCAGCCCCAGCATTTT. Residues: CASSLDGGGNQPQHF.

The table lists this clone with a count of one. The chain has TRBV4-1 and TRBJ1-1; 8 nucleotides align to TRBD1. The ends lost 3 bases at V and 1 base at J; junction bases unmatched: 4. Germline V gene data show CDR1 as MGHRA and CDR2 as YSYEKL. The CDR3 loop spans 15 amino acids. This chain's CDR3 is CASSQDRERNTEAFF. The CDR3 DNA reads as TGCGCCAGCAGCCAGGACAGGGAAAGGAACACTGAAGCTTTCTTT.

The chain has TRBV6-5 and TRBJ2-1, with D maybe TRBD2 (5 bases). The germline V and J ends were trimmed by 7 bases and 9 bases, with 22 bases remaining between them. The CDR3 covers 15 residues. Germline V gene lookup returns CDR1 MNHEY and CDR2 SVGAGI. The CDR3 bases are TGTGCCAGCACCCCTAGGCGGGTGGAGAAGAGTGAGCAGTTCTTC. Translated, it gives CASTPRRVEKSEQFF.

The V gene is TRBV7-3, the J gene TRBJ2-1; 9 positions match TRBD2. Trimming removed 0 bases from V and 9 bases from J; junction bases left unmatched: 12. Per germline, CDR1 SGHTA and CDR2 FQGTGA. The CDR3 runs 17 residues. The CDR3 is CASSLTVTGAGGSEQFF. In nucleotides, the CDR3 is TGTGCCAGCAGCTTAACCGTAACGGGGGCGGGAGGGAGTGAGCAGTTCTTC.

V and J are TRBV2 and TRBJ1-1; tentatively, D is TRBD1 (5 bases). V lost 4 bases, J lost 2 bases, and 11 bases lay in between. The germline gives CDR1 SNHLY, CDR2 FYNNEI. The CDR3 extends over 14 amino acids. This CDR3 reads CASSADKLNTEAFF. CDR3 bases: TGTGCCAGCAGTGCGGACAAATTAAACACTGAAGCTTTCTTT. Using reference TRBV2 and TRBJ1-1 for the parts outside the CDR3, the full variable domain is EPEVTQTPSHQVTQMGQEVILRCVPISNHLYFYWYRQILGQKVEFLVSFYNNEISEKSEIFDDQFSVERPDGSNFTLKIRSTKLEDSAMYFCASSADKLNTEAFFGQGTRLTVV.